These 10 T cell receptor beta chains were all obtained from the same sample, sequenced in a study of regulatory T cells in long-lasting Graves disease. Time point in this sample: newly diagnosed GD, antithyroid drugs for less than 3 months. Extracted PBMC RNA gave rise to the TCR library. HTBI primers from iRepertoire and Arm-PCR of CDR3 regions yielded the TCR beta libraries. MiXCR, run by TCRdb on the multiplex PCR reads, gives a single entry per CDR3 protein. This sample yields about 430,000 distinct CDR3 sequences, of which around 16% are seen a single time; roughly 7.7% belongs to the top ten. The same data also went into a second study, on T cells in Graves' hyperthyroidism and ophthalmopathy.

Sequenced material: peripheral blood mononuclear cells (PBMCs), taken at new diagnosis, from a patient treated with antithyroid drugs. These receptors were collected from a woman in her forties with Graves disease.

This clonotype was counted many times. The chain carries TRBV6-1 and TRBJ1-1, with D unresolved. From germline, CDR1 is MNHNS and CDR2 SASEGT. Trimming removed 7 bases at V and 3 bases at J, with 15 bases between. This CDR3 has 14 residues. This chain's CDR3 is CASTLREGDTEAFF. The CDR3 bases are TGTGCCAGCACCCTTAGGGAGGGTGACACTGAAGCTTTCTTT.

This clonotype has a count of ten or more. The chain uses TRBV7-3 and TRBJ2-3; 8 positions match TRBD2. Germline lookup yields CDR1 SGHTA and CDR2 FQGTGA. With V trimmed by 0 bases and J by 5 bases, 4 bases remained unmatched. This CDR3 is built from 15 residues. The CDR3 sequence is CASSLTAGGRDTQYF. CDR3 sequence (DNA): TGTGCCAGCAGCTTAACGGCGGGAGGTAGAGATACGCAGTATTTT.

This clonotype was counted ten times or more. This chain links TRBV6-9 with TRBJ1-1, with 7 bases matching TRBD1. The germline V gene has CDR1 MNHGY and CDR2 SVAAGI. CDR3 length: 15 amino acids. Trimming at V came to 3 bases and at J to 6 bases, leaving 10 bases not matched to a gene. CDR3 DNA sequence: TGTGCCAGCAGTTACCTAGAGACAGGGACCTCTGAAGCTTTCTTT. This gives the protein CASSYLETGTSEAFF.

The chain couples TRBV5-5 to TRBJ2-2; 8 nucleotides line up with TRBD2. The CDR3 runs to 15 residues. Germline V CDR1 and CDR2: SGHKS, YYEKEE (reference sequence). V lost 7 bases to trimming and J lost 0 bases; unmatched junction nucleotides: 5. This CDR3 is CASHSGTTNTGELFF. DNA of the CDR3: TGTGCCAGCCATAGCGGGACTACGAACACCGGGGAGCTGTTTTTT. Together with reference TRBV5-5 and TRBJ2-2, the CDR3 gives the full variable domain: DAGVTQSPTHLIKTRGQQVTLRCSPISGHKSVSWYQQVLGQGPQFIFQYYEKEERGRGNFPDRFSARQFPNYSSELNVNALLLGDSALYLCASHSGTTNTGELFFGEGSRLTVL.

This clonotype was seen repeatedly, ten times or more. This CDR3 reads CASIDSYYNEQFF. CDR3 in DNA: TGTGCCAGCATCGACTCCTACTACAATGAGCAGTTCTTC. The chain recombines TRBV2 with TRBJ2-1; no firm D call. CDR1 SNHLY and CDR2 FYNNEI come from the germline V gene. CDR3 length: 13 residues. V shed 7 bases and J shed 3 bases, with 10 bases lying between them.

This clonotype came up many times. The chain couples TRBV12-3 or TRBV12-4 to TRBJ2-6; D is tentatively TRBD1 or TRBD2 (5 bases each). The CDR3 extends over 15 amino acids. Trimming took 5 bases from V and 6 from J, leaving 14 bases between them. DNA of the CDR3: TGTGCCAGCAGTCCCGGGACCTCCGAGGCCAACGTCCTGACTTTC. This codes for CASSPGTSEANVLTF.

The chain uses TRBV10-3 and TRBJ2-1, with 11 bases that match TRBD2. J lost 3 bases, V lost 0 bases, and 4 bases had no gene match. Germline assignment: CDR1 ENHRY and CDR2 SYGVKD. This CDR3 spans 17 amino acids. CDR3 sequence reads: CAISESRGLADYNEQFF. CDR3 coding DNA: TGTGCCATCAGTGAGTCGAGGGGACTAGCGGACTACAATGAGCAGTTCTTC.

This clonotype occurred many times. The chain couples TRBV28 to TRBJ2-2, with 7 nucleotides matching TRBD1. Germline V gene data show CDR1 as MDHEN and CDR2 as SYDVKM. V was clipped by 7 bases and J by 8 bases; unmatched bases: 10. CDR3 length equals 14 residues. This CDR3 reads CASNRDSLGGELFF. CDR3 in DNA: TGTGCCAGCAACCGGGACAGTTTAGGAGGGGAGCTGTTTTTT.

This clonotype turned up a few times. The rearrangement joins TRBV5-5 to TRBJ2-1; weak D call: TRBD1 (6 bases). Trimming left V 4 bases short and J 10 bases short, with 18 bases between. The CDR3 has 14 amino acids. Germline CDR1 reads SGHKS; CDR2 reads YYEKEE (reference sequence). The CDR3 region is CASSVSQGLGEQFF. The CDR3 DNA reads as TGTGCCAGCAGCGTGTCACAGGGCCTGGGCGAGCAGTTCTTC. Filled out from reference TRBV5-5 and TRBJ2-1, the complete variable domain reads DAGVTQSPTHLIKTRGQQVTLRCSPISGHKSVSWYQQVLGQGPQFIFQYYEKEERGRGNFPDRFSARQFPNYSSELNVNALLLGDSALYLCASSVSQGLGEQFFGPGTRLTVL.

This clonotype was picked up many times. This rearrangement joins TRBV9 to TRBJ2-1, with TRBD2 matching 14 bases. The CDR3 runs 18 residues. Germline-derived CDR1 and CDR2 are SGDLS and YYNGEE. V lost 4 bases, J lost 2 bases, and 8 bases stayed unmatched. DNA of the CDR3: TGTGCCAGCAGCTCGGGGACTAGCGGGAGCCGCACCTACAATGAGCAGTTCTTC. Residues: CASSSGTSGSRTYNEQFF.